This T cell receptor beta chain was profiled in a study of blood T cell repertoires in COVID-19. About the research overall: The United States, Italy and Spain were the sources of the acute and convalescent COVID-19 samples. Nucleic acid was either cDNA or gDNA, and it came from T cells, B-cell-depleted T cells, or PBMCs.

CDR3 length equals 19 residues. Germline lookup yields CDR1 KGHSH and CDR2 LQKENI. The J segment lost 5 bases and the V segment lost 0 bases, leaving 12 bases of the junction unmatched. In the study's own analysis: Reference gene primer amplification gave estimated nucleated cell counts. Sequenced by immunoSEQ multiplex PCR; TCRdb stores in-frame clones only, minus some. V and J calls and clone size are copied from that table; D and trimming were computed from the DNA. In the table there are 250,000 to 300,000 clones, about 91% of which are singletons. The source is a woman aged 55-70 years with acute or convalescent COVID-19. The source material was peripheral blood. The chain recombines TRBV18 with TRBJ2-7; TRBD2 matches at 14 bases. The CDR3 spells CASSPPRGRTSGRIDEQYF. CDR3 bases: TGTGCCAGCTCACCACCGAGGGGTCGGACTAGCGGGAGGATCGACGAGCAGTACTTC.